The 17 T cell receptor beta chains below were found in one sample sequenced in a study of T cell responses to AZD1222 COVID-19 vaccine. Sequenced by immunoSEQ multiplex PCR; TCRdb stores in-frame clones only, minus some. The sample has roughly 150,000 clones; 90% to 95% are singletons. This sample comprised peripheral blood, obtained 28 days after the second AZD1222 dose. These receptors all come from an adult who received the AZD1222 COVID-19 vaccine.

This clone has just one count. V usage is TRBV5-6 and J usage is TRBJ2-3, with 9 bases aligning to TRBD2. The CDR3 runs 18 residues. CDR1 is SGHDT, CDR2 YYEEEE, per germline. Germline trimming cut 0 bases from V and 1 base from J; bases unmatched to any gene: 9. The CDR3, as DNA: TGTGCCAGCAGCTTGGTTGGTAGGATAGCGGGGGGCACAGATACGCAGTATTTT. It encodes CASSLVGRIAGGTDTQYF. Filled out from reference TRBV5-6 and TRBJ2-3, the complete variable domain reads DAGVTQSPTHLIKTRGQQVTLRCSPKSGHDTVSWYQQALGQGPQFIFQYYEEEERQRGNFPDRFSGHQFPNYSSELNVNALLLGDSALYLCASSLVGRIAGGTDTQYFGPGTRLTVL.

The gene calls are TRBV5-1 and TRBJ2-2; maybe TRBD2 (6 bases). Germline assignment: CDR1 SGHRS and CDR2 YFSETQ. V was pared by 3 bases and J by 8 bases, with 14 bases between. The CDR3 contains 14 residues. The CDR3 sequence: CASSSSGLEGELFF. DNA of the CDR3: TGCGCCAGCAGCTCCAGCGGGCTGGAGGGGGAGCTGTTTTTT.

The V and J genes are TRBV19 and TRBJ2-3; TRBD2 might be the D (6 bases). This CDR3 region has 16 residues. The V gene lost 6 bases and the J gene lost 2 bases, with 18 bases spanning the gap. The germline V gene encodes CDR1 LNHDA and CDR2 SQIVND (reference sequence). The CDR3 region has the DNA TGTGCCAGTAGAACGGGGACTTTAGTCGCCACAGATACGCAGTATTTT. Its translation: CASRTGTLVATDTQYF.

The J gene is TRBJ2-3, the V gene TRBV7-2; perhaps TRBD2 as D (5 bases). Trimming took off 0 bases at V and 6 bases at J, with 10 bases between the two ends. This CDR3 has 14 amino acids. Germline assignment: CDR1 SGHTA and CDR2 FQGNSA. CDR3 nucleotide sequence: TGTGCCAGCAGCTTAGCGCGGGCCGCGGATACGCAGTATTTT. It translates to CASSLARAADTQYF. Filled out from reference TRBV7-2 and TRBJ2-3, the complete variable domain reads GAGVSQSPSNKVTEKGKDVELRCDPISGHTALYWYRQSLGQGLEFLIYFQGNSAPDKSGLPSDRFSAERTGGSVSTLTIQRTQQEDSAVYLCASSLARAADTQYFGPGTRLTVL.

J is TRBJ2-1 and V is TRBV19; 8 bases are a match to TRBD1. The V segment lost 5 bases and the J segment 3 bases; nucleotides outside the gene matches: 9. The germline V gene has CDR1 LNHDA and CDR2 SQIVND (reference sequence). This CDR3 region has 16 residues. The CDR3 spells CASSFGTGPYYNEQFF. CDR3 coding DNA: TGTGCCAGTAGTTTCGGGACAGGCCCATACTACAATGAGCAGTTCTTC.

This chain joins TRBV28 and TRBJ1-1, with unresolved D. Trimming left V 3 bases short and J 0 bases short, with 8 bases between. Germline-derived CDR1 and CDR2 are MDHEN and SYDVKM. This CDR3 region has 14 residues. The CDR3 nucleotides read TGTGCCAGCAGTTTCCTCGGGTTGAACACTGAAGCTTTCTTT. Its translation is CASSFLGLNTEAFF.

The table lists this clone with a count of one. The chain recombines TRBV25-1 with TRBJ2-1; D remains unclear. V was trimmed by 6 bases and J by 10 bases, leaving 10 bases between them. CDR1 and CDR2 from the germline V gene are MGHDK and SYGVNS. The CDR3 loop spans 11 amino acids. CDR3 sequence reads: CASRWQAEQFF. The CDR3 nucleotides are TGTGCCAGCAGGTGGCAGGCCGAGCAGTTCTTC.

Only one count was recorded for this clone. The V gene is TRBV11-2, the J gene TRBJ2-5; no firm D call. Germline-derived CDR1 and CDR2 are SGHAT and FQNNGV. The germline V and J ends were trimmed by 6 bases and 4 bases, with 6 bases remaining between them. This CDR3 region has 11 residues. The DNA for the CDR3 is TGTGCCAGCAGGGAAATAGAGACCCAGTACTTC. This codes for CASREIETQYF.

The rearrangement links TRBV7-2 to TRBJ1-2; D unclear. CDR1 and CDR2 (germline): SGHTA, FQGNSA. The ends were cut back, 5 bases at V and 2 bases at J, with 12 bases in the middle. This CDR3 comprises 14 residues. This CDR3 reads CASSLLLGNYGYTF. The CDR3 DNA reads as TGTGCCAGCAGCCTCCTCCTCGGAAACTATGGCTACACCTTC.

CDR3 protein: CSAERGGDTQYF. In DNA form, the CDR3 reads TGCAGCGCCGAGCGGGGGGGAGATACGCAGTATTTT. V gene TRBV29-1 combines with J gene TRBJ2-3, with 10 bases lining up with TRBD2. CDR3 length: 12 residues. Germline CDR1 and CDR2: SQVTM and ANQGSEA. V shed 7 bases and J 5 bases; nucleotides not matched to a gene: 3.

About this clone: Other DNA sequences from this sample encode an identical CDR3 as well. V usage is TRBV27 and J usage is TRBJ1-2, with D possibly matching TRBD1 (5 bases). The V end was cut by 0 bases, the J end by 3 bases, with 8 bases between. This CDR3 is built from 14 residues. The germline gives CDR1 MNHEY, CDR2 SMNVEV (reference sequence). The CDR3 protein is CASSLSRGDYGYTF. CDR3 nucleotide sequence: TGTGCCAGCAGTTTATCTCGGGGGGACTATGGCTACACCTTC.

The J gene is TRBJ2-5, the V gene TRBV29-1, with 14 nucleotides matching TRBD2. The germline gives CDR1 SQVTM, CDR2 ANQGSEA. V was clipped by 4 bases and J by 5 bases; unmatched bases: 3. This CDR3 is 14 amino acids long. The chain's CDR3 is CSVVGTSGGETQYF. The CDR3, as DNA: TGCAGCGTTGTAGGGACTAGCGGGGGCGAGACCCAGTACTTC.

The chain is built from TRBV28 and TRBJ1-4; 10 nucleotides align to TRBD1. The CDR3 is 17 residues long. The ends lost 2 bases at V and 7 bases at J; junction bases unmatched: 10. Germline loops: CDR1 MDHEN, CDR2 SYDVKM. CDR3 sequence (DNA): TGTGCCAGCAGTTTAAGGGTGATTGGGACAGGGGCTGAAAAACTGTTTTTT. It codes for CASSLRVIGTGAEKLFF.

This clone was detected once. This sequence joins TRBV19 and TRBJ1-5; 8 bases map to TRBD1. Trimming took 6 bases from V and 5 from J; bases not matched to a gene: 18. The CDR3 extends over 18 amino acids. Germline V gene data show CDR1 as LNHDA and CDR2 as SQIVND (reference sequence). The CDR3 here is CASSSVTGEEYVDQPQHF. In DNA form, the CDR3 reads TGTGCCAGTAGCTCAGTGACAGGGGAAGAGTATGTTGATCAGCCCCAGCATTTT. Together with reference TRBV19 and TRBJ1-5, the CDR3 gives the full variable domain: DGGITQSPKYLFRKEGQNVTLSCEQNLNHDAMYWYRQDPGQGLRLIYYSQIVNDFQKGDIAEGYSVSREKKESFPLTVTSAQKNPTAFYLCASSSVTGEEYVDQPQHFGDGTRLSIL.

The genes are TRBV28 and TRBJ1-1; no reliable D call. Trimming took 1 base from V and 1 from J, leaving 7 bases between them. Germline CDR1 and CDR2: MDHEN and SYDVKM. The CDR3 loop spans 14 amino acids. The CDR3 here is CASSLLGENTEAFF. The CDR3 DNA follows: TGTGCCAGCAGTTTATTGGGAGAGAACACTGAAGCTTTCTTT. The full variable domain, with the rest looked up from reference TRBV28 and TRBJ1-1, is DVKVTQSSRYLVKRTGEKVFLECVQDMDHENMFWYRQDPGLGLRLIYFSYDVKMKEKGDIPEGYSVSREKKERFSLILESASTNQTSMYLCASSLLGENTEAFFGQGTRLTVV.

The chain has TRBV12-5 and TRBJ1-5; 7 bases line up with TRBD1. Unmatched junction bases numbered 5, after V lost 0 bases and J lost 0 bases. The CDR3 covers 17 residues. Germline V gene lookup returns CDR1 LGHNT and CDR2 FRNRAP. In nucleotides, the CDR3 is TGTGCTAGTGGTTTGGTACGTGGGACAGTTAGCAATCAGCCCCAGCATTTT. It encodes CASGLVRGTVSNQPQHF.

The chain links TRBV20-1 to TRBJ2-1; D ambiguous. The CDR3 spans 11 residues. Trimming took off 3 bases at V and 8 bases at J, with 8 bases between the two ends. Germline CDR1 reads DFQATT; CDR2 reads SNEGSKA (reference sequence). DNA of the CDR3: TGCAGTGCTAGCCGCGGAGATGAGCAGTTCTTC. Residues: CSASRGDEQFF.